This is a list of T cell receptor beta chains from one sample in a study of T cells in Graves' hyperthyroidism and ophthalmopathy. TCRdb redid the calling of the multiplex PCR reads with MiXCR, one entry per CDR3 protein. The sample has about 150,000 distinct CDR3 sequences, around 20% seen once. Input material: blood. These TCRs come from a woman in her 50s with Graves' hyperthyroidism that later progressed to Graves' ophthalmopathy. Each CDR3 is given with its conserved first and last residue. Fields, in order: J gene, clone size, V gene, D gene, CDR3 length, CDR3 protein, CDR3 DNA. D genes are given only for firm matches. Not every row has a clone size; where given, it reads once, few, many or a size class.

>TRBJ2-7|few|TRBV15|-|13
CATSRDLEGEQYF
TGTGCCACCAGCAGAGATTTAGAGGGCGAGCAGTACTTC
>TRBJ1-2|many|TRBV28|-|16
CASSLLSQPGNYGYTF
TGTGCCAGCAGTTTATTATCACAGCCCGGAAACTATGGCTACACCTTC
>TRBJ2-7|many|TRBV6-7|-|17
CASSYSCGVADPYEQYF
TGTGCCAGCAGTTACTCGTGTGGTGTGGCGGACCCCTACGAGCAGTACTTC
>TRBJ2-1|-|TRBV20-1|TRBD2|16
CSARDSLGLAGREQFF
TGCAGTGCTAGAGATTCCCTTGGACTAGCGGGAAGGGAGCAGTTCTTC
>TRBJ2-2|many|TRBV2|TRBD2|15
CASSGGLVDTGELFF
TGTGCCAGCAGTGGGGGACTAGTGGACACCGGGGAGCTGTTTTTT
>TRBJ1-4|-|TRBV28|-|14
CASSSSGGGERLFF
TGTGCCAGCAGTTCGAGCGGAGGTGGGGAAAGACTGTTTTTT
>TRBJ2-4|few|TRBV7-9|TRBD1|15
CASSAGQGSKNIQYF
TGTGCCAGCAGCGCCGGACAGGGGTCCAAAAACATTCAGTACTTC
>TRBJ2-3|-|TRBV5-1|TRBD2|15
CASSRGGAITDTQYF
TGCGCCAGCAGCCGGGGGGGAGCGATCACAGATACGCAGTATTTT
>TRBJ2-5|many|TRBV7-9|TRBD2|14
CASSPAGGAETQYF
TGTGCCAGCAGCCCCGCGGGGGGGGCAGAGACCCAGTACTTC
>TRBJ2-7|many|TRBV27|TRBD2|13
CASSLASGYEQYF
TGTGCCAGCAGTTTAGCTAGCGGCTACGAGCAGTACTTC
>TRBJ2-5|many|TRBV7-3|-|13
CASSLISEGTQYF
TGTGCCAGCAGCTTAATCTCAGAGGGGACCCAGTACTTC
>TRBJ2-5|few|TRBV28|TRBD1|18
CASSFGQGARTTQETQYF
TGTGCCAGCAGCTTCGGACAGGGGGCGCGTACGACTCAAGAGACCCAGTACTTC
>TRBJ2-1|many|TRBV19|TRBD1|16
CASRKPSGQGFNEQFF
TGTGCCAGTAGAAAACCCTCGGGACAGGGTTTCAATGAGCAGTTCTTC
>TRBJ2-7|many|TRBV2|-|10
CASSEKEQYF
TGTGCCAGCAGTGAAAAGGAGCAGTACTTC
>TRBJ2-1|many|TRBV10-3|TRBD1|13
CASGQGTYNEQFF
TGTGCCTCTGGACAGGGAACCTACAATGAGCAGTTCTTC
>TRBJ2-7|many|TRBV6-5|-|16
CASSYSGTKTLYEQYF
TGTGCCAGCAGTTACTCCGGGACGAAAACCCTATACGAGCAGTACTTC
>TRBJ2-5|many|TRBV7-9|-|13
CASSRGGSETQYF
TGTGCCAGCAGCCGAGGGGGTTCAGAGACCCAGTACTTC
>TRBJ1-4|few|TRBV27|-|13
CASSRASGAKLFF
TGTGCCAGCAGTAGGGCTTCCGGGGCAAAACTGTTTTTT